This T cell receptor (beta chain) emerged from a study of blood T cell repertoires in COVID-19. Background on the study: Acute-phase and convalescent COVID-19 samples originated in the United States, Italy and Spain. PBMCs, B-cell-depleted T cells, or T cells provided the cDNA or gDNA that made up the material.

Germline-derived CDR1 and CDR2 are SGHTA and FQGTGA. Trimming took 5 bases from V and 7 from J, leaving 11 bases between them. The length of the CDR3 is 12 residues. Authors' processing steps: Reference gene primer amplification gave estimated nucleated cell counts. The repertoire was sequenced with immunoSEQ multiplex PCR; TCRdb's copy has only in-frame clones and lacks some. V and J calls and clone size are those listed in that table; D and trimming were worked out from the DNA. The profile shows 200,000 to 250,000 clones, approximately 80% of them singletons. Input material: peripheral blood. The chain links TRBV7-3 to TRBJ1-1; D not resolved. This sequence originates from a man aged 30 to 39 who had recovered from COVID-19. In DNA form, the CDR3 reads TGTGCCAGCAGCCGAAACGGCGGTGAAGCTTTCTTT. Its protein product is CASSRNGGEAFF.